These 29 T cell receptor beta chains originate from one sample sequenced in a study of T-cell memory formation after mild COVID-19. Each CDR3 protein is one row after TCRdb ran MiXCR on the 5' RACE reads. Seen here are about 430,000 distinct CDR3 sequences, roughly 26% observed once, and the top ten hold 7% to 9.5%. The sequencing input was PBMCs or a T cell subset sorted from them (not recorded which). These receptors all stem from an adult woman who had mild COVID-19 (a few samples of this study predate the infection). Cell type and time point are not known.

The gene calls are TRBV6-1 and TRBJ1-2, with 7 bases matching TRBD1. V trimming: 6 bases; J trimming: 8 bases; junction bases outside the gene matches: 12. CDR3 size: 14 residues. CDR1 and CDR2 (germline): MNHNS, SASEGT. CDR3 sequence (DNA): TGTGCCAGCAGCCGTTCCACAGGGGAGGACGGCTACACCTTC. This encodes CASSRSTGEDGYTF.

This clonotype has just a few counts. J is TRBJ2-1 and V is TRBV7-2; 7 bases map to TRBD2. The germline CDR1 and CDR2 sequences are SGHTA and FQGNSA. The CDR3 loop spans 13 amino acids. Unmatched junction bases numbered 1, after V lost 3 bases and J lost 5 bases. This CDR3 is CASSLLADNEQFF. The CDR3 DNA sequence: TGTGCCAGCAGCTTGCTAGCGGACAATGAGCAGTTCTTC.

This chain's CDR3 is CASSLQAGVPYNEQFF. In DNA, the CDR3 is TGTGCCAGCAGCTTACAGGCGGGGGTCCCCTACAATGAGCAGTTCTTC. The chain joins TRBV7-9 to TRBJ2-1, with 7 bases matching TRBD2. Germline-derived CDR1 and CDR2 are SEHNR and FQNEAQ (reference sequence). The CDR3 length is 16 residues. The V and J ends lost 2 bases and 2 bases, in that order; junction bases with no gene match: 6.

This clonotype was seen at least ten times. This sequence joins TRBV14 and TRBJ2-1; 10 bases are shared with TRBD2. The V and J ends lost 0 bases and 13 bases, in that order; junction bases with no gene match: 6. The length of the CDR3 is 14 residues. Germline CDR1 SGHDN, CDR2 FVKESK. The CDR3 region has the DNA TGTGCCAGCAGCCAAGAAACTAGCGGGGTCCTTCAGTTCTTC. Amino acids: CASSQETSGVLQFF.

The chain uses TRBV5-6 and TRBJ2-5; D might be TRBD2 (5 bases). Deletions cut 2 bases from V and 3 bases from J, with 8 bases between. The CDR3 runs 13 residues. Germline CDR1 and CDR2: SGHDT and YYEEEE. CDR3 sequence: CASSFFGKETQYF. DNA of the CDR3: TGTGCCAGCAGCTTCTTCGGGAAAGAGACCCAGTACTTC.

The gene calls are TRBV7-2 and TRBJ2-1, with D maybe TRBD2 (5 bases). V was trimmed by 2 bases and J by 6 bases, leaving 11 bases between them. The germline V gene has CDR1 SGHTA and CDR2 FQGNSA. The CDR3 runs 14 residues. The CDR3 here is CASSLSLAPNEQFF. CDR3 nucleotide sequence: TGTGCCAGCAGCTTATCCCTAGCCCCCAATGAGCAGTTCTTC.

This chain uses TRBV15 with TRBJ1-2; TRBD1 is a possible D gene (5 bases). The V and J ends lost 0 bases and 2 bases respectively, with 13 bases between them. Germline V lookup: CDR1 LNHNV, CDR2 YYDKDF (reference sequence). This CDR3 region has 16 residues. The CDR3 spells CATSRDGAGKNYGYTF. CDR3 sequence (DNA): TGTGCCACCAGCAGAGATGGGGCGGGGAAAAACTATGGCTACACCTTC.

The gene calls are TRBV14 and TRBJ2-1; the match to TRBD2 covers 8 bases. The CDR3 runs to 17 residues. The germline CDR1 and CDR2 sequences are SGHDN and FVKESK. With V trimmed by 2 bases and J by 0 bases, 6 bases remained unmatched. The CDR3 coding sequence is TGTGCCAGCAGCCAACAATCCGGACTAGCCTCCTACAATGAGCAGTTCTTC. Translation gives CASSQQSGLASYNEQFF.

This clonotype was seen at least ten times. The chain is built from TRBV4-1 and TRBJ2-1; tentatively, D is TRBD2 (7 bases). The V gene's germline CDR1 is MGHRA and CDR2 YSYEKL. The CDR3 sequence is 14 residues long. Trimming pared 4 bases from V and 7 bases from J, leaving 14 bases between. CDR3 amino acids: CASSRGGRMNEQFF. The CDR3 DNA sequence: TGCGCCAGCAGCCGGGGGGGGCGGATGAATGAGCAGTTCTTC.

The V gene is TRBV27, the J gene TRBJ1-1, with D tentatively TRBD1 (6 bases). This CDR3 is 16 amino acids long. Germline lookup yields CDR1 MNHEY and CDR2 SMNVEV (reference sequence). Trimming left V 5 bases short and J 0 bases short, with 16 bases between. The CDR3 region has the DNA TGTGCCAGCAGTCCGCAGACAGGCGTACTGAACACTGAAGCTTTCTTT. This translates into CASSPQTGVLNTEAFF.

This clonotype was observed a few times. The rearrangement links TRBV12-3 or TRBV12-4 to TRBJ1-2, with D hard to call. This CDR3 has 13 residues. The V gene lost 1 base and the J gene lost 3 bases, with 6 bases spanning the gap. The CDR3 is CASSLVRDYGYTF. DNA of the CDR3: TGTGCCAGCAGTTTAGTCCGAGACTATGGCTACACCTTC.

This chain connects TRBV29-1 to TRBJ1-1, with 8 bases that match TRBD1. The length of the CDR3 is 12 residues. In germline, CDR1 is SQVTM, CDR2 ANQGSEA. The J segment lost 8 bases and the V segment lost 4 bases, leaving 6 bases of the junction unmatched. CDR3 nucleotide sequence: TGCAGCGTTGTGGGACAGGCGACGGAAGCTTTCTTT. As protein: CSVVGQATEAFF. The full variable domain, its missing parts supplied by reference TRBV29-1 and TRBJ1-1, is SAVISQKPSRDICQRGTSLTIQCQVDSQVTMMFWYRQQPGQSLTLIATANQGSEATYESGFVIDKFPISRPNLTFSTLTVSNMSPEDSSIYLCSVVGQATEAFFGQGTRLTVV.

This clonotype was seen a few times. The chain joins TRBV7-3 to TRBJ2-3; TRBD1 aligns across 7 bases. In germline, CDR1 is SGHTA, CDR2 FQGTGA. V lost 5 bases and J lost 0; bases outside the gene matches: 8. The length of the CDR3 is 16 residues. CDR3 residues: CASSPRGQRSTDTQYF. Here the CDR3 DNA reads TGTGCCAGCAGCCCCCGGGGACAGAGAAGCACAGATACGCAGTATTTT.

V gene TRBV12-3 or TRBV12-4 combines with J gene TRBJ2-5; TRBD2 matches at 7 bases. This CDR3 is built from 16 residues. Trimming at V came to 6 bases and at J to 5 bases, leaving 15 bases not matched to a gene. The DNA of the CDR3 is TGTGCCAGCAGCGTCGCCCTGGGGGGGATTGGGGAGACCCAGTACTTC. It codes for CASSVALGGIGETQYF.

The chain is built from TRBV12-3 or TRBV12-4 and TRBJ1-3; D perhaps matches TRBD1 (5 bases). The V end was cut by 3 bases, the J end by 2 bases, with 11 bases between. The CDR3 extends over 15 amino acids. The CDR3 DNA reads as TGTGCCAGCAGTTTGAGGCAGGGTGCTGGAAACACCATATATTTT. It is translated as CASSLRQGAGNTIYF.

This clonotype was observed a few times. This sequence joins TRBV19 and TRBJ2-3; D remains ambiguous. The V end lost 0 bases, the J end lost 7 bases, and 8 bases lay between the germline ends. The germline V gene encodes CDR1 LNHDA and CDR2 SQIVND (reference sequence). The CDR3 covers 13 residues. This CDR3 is CASSIDGVNTQYF. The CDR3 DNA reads TGTGCCAGTAGTATAGATGGAGTGAATACGCAGTATTTT.

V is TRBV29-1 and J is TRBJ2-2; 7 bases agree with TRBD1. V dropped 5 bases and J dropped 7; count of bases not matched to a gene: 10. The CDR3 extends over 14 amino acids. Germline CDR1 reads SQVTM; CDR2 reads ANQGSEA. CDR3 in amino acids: CSVPAGGVGGELFF. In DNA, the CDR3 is TGCAGCGTTCCGGCAGGGGGAGTGGGCGGGGAGCTGTTTTTT.

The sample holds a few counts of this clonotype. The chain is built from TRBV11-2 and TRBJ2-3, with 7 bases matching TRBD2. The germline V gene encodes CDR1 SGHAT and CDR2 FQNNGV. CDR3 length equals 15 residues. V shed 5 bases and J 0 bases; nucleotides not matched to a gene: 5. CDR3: CASSRPGLSTDTQYF. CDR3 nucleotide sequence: TGTGCCAGCAGCCGACCGGGACTAAGCACAGATACGCAGTATTTT. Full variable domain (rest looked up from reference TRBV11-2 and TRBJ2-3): EAGVAQSPRYKIIEKRQSVAFWCNPISGHATLYWYQQILGQGPKLLIQFQNNGVVDDSQLPKDRFSAERLKGVDSTLKIQPAKLEDSAVYLCASSRPGLSTDTQYFGPGTRLTVL.

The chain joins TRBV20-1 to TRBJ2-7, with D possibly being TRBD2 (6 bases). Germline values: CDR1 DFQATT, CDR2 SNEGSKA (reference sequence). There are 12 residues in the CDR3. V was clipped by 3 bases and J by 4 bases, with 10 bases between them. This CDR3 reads CSASGGFYEQYF. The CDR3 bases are TGCAGTGCTAGCGGGGGATTTTACGAGCAGTACTTC.

This CDR3 is CASSLEGGPETQYF. CDR3 DNA sequence: TGTGCCAGCAGCTTAGAAGGGGGGCCGGAGACCCAGTACTTC. The rearrangement links TRBV7-6 to TRBJ2-5; D is possibly TRBD1 or TRBD2 (6 bases each). Germline V gives CDR1 SGHVS, CDR2 FNYEAQ. CDR3 size: 14 residues. V dropped 1 base and J dropped 5 bases, with 11 bases sitting between them.

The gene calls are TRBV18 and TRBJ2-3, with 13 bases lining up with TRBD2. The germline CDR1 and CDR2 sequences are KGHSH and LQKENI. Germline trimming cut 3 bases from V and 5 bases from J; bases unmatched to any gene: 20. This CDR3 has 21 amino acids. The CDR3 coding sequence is TGTGCCAGCTCACCCACTTACGCGAGGACTAGCGGGGGCCACCGGGGAGATACGCAGTATTTT. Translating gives CASSPTYARTSGGHRGDTQYF.

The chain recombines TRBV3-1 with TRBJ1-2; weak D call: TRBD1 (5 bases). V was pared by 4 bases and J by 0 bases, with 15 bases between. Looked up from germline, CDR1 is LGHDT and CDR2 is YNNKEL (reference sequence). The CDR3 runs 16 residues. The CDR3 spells CASSPFGVQANYGYTF. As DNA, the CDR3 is TGTGCCAGCAGCCCATTTGGTGTACAGGCTAACTATGGCTACACCTTC.

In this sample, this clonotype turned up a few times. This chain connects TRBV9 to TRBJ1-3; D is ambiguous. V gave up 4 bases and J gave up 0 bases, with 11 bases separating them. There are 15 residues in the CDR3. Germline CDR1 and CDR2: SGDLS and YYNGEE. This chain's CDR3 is CASSPWRVSGNTIYF. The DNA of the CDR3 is TGTGCCAGCAGCCCTTGGCGCGTCTCTGGAAACACCATATATTTT.

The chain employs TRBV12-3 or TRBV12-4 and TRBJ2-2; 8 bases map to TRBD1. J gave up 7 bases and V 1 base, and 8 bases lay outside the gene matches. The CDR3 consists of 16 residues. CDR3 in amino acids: CASSLERTGSDGELFF. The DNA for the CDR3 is TGTGCCAGCAGTTTAGAAAGGACAGGGAGCGACGGGGAGCTGTTTTTT.

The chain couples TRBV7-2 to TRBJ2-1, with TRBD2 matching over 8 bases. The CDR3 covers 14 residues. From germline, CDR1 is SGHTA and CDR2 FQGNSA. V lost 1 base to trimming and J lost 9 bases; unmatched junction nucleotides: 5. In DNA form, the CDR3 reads TGTGCCAGCAGCTTAGGCTTCGGGAGGGCTGAGCAGTTCTTC. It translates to CASSLGFGRAEQFF. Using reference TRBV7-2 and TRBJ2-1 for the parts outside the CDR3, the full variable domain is GAGVSQSPSNKVTEKGKDVELRCDPISGHTALYWYRQSLGQGLEFLIYFQGNSAPDKSGLPSDRFSAERTGGSVSTLTIQRTQQEDSAVYLCASSLGFGRAEQFFGPGTRLTVL.

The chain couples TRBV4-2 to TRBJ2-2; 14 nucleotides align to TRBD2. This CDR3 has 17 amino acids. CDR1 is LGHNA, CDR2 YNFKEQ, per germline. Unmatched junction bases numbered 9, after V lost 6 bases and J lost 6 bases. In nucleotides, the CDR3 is TGTGCCAGCAGAAACGTCGGGACTAGCGGGAGTTCCGGGGAGCTGTTTTTT. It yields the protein CASRNVGTSGSSGELFF.

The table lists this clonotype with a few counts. In nucleotides, the CDR3 is TGTGCCAGCAGCGTAGGGAAAGGGGGAGAGCAGTACTTC. Its translation is CASSVGKGGEQYF. This chain joins TRBV9 and TRBJ2-7, with D perhaps TRBD1 (6 bases). V lost 0 bases and J 7 bases, leaving 11 bases between the germline ends. Germline V gene data show CDR1 as SGDLS and CDR2 as YYNGEE. The CDR3 contains 13 residues. Full variable domain (remainder filled in from reference TRBV9 and TRBJ2-7): DSGVTQTPKHLITATGQRVTLRCSPRSGDLSVYWYQQSLDQGLQFLIQYYNGEERAKGNILERFSAQQFPDLHSELNLSSLELGDSALYFCASSVGKGGEQYFGPGTRLTVT.

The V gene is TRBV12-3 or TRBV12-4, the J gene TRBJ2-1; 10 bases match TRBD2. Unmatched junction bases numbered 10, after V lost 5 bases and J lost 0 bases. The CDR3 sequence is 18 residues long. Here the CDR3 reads CASSGGQREGRSYNEQFF. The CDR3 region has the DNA TGTGCCAGCAGTGGGGGACAGCGGGAGGGCCGCTCCTACAATGAGCAGTTCTTC.

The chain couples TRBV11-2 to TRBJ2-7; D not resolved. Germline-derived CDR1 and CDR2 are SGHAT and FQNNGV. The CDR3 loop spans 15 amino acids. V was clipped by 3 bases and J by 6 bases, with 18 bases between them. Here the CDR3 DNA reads TGTGCCAGCAGCTTTCACTCCGAGATCAAGTTCGAGCAGTACTTC. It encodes CASSFHSEIKFEQYF.